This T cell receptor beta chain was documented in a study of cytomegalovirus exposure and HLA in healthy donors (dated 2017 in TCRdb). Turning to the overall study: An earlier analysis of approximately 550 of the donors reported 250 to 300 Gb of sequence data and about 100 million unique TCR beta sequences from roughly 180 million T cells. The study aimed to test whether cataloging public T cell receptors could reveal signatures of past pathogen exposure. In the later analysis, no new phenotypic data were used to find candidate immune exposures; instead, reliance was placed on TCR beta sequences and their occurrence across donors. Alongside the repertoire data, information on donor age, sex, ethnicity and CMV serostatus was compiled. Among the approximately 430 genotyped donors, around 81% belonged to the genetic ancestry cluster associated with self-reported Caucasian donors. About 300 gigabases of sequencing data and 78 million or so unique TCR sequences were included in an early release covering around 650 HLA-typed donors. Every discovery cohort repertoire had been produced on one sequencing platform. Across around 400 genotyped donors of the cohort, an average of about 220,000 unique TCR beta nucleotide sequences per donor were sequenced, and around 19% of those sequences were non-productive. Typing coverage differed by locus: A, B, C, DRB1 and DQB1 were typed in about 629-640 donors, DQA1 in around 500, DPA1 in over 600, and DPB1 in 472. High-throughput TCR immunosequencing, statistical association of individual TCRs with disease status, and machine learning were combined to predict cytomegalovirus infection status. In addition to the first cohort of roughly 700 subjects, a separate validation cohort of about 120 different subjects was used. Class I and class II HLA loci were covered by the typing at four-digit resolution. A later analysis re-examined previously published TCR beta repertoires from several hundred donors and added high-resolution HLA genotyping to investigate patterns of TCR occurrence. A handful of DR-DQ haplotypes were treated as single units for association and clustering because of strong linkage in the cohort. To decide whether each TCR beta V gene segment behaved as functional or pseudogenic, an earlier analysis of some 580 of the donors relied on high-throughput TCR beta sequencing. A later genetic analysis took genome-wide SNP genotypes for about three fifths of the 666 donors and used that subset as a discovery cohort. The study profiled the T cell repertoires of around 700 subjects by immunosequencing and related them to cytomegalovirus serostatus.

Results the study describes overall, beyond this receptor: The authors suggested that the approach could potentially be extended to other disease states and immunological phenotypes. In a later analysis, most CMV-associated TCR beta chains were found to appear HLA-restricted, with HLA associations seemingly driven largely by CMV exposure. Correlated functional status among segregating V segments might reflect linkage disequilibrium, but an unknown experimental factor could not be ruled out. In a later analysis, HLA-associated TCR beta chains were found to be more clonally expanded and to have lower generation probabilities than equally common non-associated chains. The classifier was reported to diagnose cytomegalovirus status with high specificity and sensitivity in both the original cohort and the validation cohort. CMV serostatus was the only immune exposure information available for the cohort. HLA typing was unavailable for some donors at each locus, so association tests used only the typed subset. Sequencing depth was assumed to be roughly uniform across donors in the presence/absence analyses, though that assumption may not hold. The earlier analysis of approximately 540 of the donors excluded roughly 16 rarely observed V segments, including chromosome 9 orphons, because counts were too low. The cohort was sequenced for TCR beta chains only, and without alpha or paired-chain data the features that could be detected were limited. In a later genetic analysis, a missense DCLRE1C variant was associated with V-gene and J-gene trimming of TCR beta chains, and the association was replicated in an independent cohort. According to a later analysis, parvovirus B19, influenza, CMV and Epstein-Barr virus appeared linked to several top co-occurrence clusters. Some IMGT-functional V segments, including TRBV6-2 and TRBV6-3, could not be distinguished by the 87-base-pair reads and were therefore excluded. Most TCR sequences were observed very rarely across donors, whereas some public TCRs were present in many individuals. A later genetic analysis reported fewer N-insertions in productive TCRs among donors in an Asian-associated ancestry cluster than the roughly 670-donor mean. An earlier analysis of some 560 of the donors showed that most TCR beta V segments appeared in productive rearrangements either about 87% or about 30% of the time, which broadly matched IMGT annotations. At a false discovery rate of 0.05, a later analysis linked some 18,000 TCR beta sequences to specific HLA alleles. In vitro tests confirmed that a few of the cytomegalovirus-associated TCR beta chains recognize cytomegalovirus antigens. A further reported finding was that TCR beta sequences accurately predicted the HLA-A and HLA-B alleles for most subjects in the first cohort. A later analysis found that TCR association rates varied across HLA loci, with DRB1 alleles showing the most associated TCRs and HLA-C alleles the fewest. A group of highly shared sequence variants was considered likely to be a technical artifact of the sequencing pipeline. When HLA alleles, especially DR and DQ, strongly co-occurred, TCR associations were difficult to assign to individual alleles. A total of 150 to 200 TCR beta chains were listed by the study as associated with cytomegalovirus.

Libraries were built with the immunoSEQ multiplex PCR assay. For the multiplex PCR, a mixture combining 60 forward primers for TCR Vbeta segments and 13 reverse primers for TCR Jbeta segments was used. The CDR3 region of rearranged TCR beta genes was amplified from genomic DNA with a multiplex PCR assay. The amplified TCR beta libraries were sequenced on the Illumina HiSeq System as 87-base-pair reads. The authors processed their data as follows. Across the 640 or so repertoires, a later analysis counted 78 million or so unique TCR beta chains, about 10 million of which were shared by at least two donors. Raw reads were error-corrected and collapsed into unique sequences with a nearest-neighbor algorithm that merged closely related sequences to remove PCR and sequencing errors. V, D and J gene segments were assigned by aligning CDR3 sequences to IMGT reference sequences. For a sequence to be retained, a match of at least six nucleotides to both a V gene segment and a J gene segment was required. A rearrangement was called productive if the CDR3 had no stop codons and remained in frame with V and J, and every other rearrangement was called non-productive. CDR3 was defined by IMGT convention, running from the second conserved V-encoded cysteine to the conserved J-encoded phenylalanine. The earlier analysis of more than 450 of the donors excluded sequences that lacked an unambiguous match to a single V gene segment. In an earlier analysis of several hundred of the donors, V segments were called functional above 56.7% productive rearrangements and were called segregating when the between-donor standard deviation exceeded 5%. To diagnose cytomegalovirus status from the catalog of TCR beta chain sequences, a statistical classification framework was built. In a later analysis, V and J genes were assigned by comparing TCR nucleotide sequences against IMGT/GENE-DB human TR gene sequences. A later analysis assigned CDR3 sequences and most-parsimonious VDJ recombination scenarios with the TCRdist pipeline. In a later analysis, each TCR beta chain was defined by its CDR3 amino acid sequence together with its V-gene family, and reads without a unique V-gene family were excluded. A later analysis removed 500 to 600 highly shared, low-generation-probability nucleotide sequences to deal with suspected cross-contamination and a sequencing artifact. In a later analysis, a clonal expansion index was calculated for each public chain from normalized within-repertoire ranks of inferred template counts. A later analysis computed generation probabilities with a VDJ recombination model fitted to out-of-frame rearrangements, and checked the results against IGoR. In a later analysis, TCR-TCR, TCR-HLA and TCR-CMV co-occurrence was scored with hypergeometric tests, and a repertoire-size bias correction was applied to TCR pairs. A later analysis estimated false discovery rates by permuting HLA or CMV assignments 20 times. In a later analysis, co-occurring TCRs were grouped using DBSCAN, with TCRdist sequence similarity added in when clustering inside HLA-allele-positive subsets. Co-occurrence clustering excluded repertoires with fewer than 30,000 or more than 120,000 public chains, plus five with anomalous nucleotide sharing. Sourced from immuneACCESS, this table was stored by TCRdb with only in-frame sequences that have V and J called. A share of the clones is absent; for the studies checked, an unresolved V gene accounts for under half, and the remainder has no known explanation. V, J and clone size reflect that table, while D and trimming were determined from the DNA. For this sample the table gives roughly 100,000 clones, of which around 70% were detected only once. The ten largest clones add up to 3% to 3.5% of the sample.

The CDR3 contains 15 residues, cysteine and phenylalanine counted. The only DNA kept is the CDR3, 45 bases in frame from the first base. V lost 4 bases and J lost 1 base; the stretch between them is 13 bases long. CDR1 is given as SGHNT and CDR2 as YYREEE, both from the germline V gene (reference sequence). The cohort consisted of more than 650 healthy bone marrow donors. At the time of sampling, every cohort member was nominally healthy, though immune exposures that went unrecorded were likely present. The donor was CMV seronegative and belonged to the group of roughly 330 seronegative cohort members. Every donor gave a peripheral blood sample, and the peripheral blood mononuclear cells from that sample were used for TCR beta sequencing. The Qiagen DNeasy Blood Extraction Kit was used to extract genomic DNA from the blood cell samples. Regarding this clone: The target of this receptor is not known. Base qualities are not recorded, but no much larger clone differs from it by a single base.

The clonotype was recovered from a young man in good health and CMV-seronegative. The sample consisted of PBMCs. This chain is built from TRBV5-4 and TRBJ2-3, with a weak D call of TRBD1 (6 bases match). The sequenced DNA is TGTGCCAGCAGCCCCGGACAGAAACGCACAGATACGCAGTATTTT. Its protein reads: CASSPGQKRTDTQYF. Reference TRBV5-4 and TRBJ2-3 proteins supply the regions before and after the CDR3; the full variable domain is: ETGVTQSPTHLIKTRGQQVTLRCSSQSGHNTVSWYQQALGQGPQFIFQYYREEENGRGNFPPRFSGLQFPNYSSELNVNALELDDSALYLCASSPGQKRTDTQYFGPGTRLTVL.